One sample yielded the 27 T cell receptor beta chains listed below, sequenced in a study of cytomegalovirus exposure and HLA in healthy donors. A multiplex PCR was run with 60 Vbeta primers and 13 Jbeta primers. The table came from immunoSEQ multiplex PCR; TCRdb's copy has only in-frame clones and leaves some out. The sample has 100,000 to 150,000 clones; about three quarters are singletons. The sample taken for sequencing was PBMCs. These receptors all stem from a woman aged 40 to 49 in good health and CMV-seronegative.

The V and J genes are TRBV29-1 and TRBJ1-1, with 8 positions matching TRBD1. Germline V gene data show CDR1 as SQVTM and CDR2 as ANQGSEA. The trim removed 4 bases at V and 1 base at J, leaving 2 bases unmatched. The CDR3 consists of 13 residues. The CDR3 DNA follows: TGCAGCGTTGCGGGACAGGAGAACACTGAAGCTTTCTTT. Its protein is CSVAGQENTEAFF. Full variable domain (rest looked up from reference TRBV29-1 and TRBJ1-1): SAVISQKPSRDICQRGTSLTIQCQVDSQVTMMFWYRQQPGQSLTLIATANQGSEATYESGFVIDKFPISRPNLTFSTLTVSNMSPEDSSIYLCSVAGQENTEAFFGQGTRLTVV.

The chain has TRBV6-5 and TRBJ2-7; 9 nucleotides line up with TRBD1. Germline V gives CDR1 MNHEY, CDR2 SVGAGI. CDR3 length: 15 residues. J lost 3 bases, V lost 5 bases, and 8 bases had no gene match. CDR3: CASSRQGVEGYEQYF. The CDR3 DNA follows: TGTGCCAGCAGTAGACAGGGGGTCGAAGGCTACGAGCAGTACTTC.

The table lists this clone with a few counts. At the DNA level, this CDR3 is encoded by other sequences in the same sample as well. The chain couples TRBV5-1 to TRBJ1-5; 7 bases agree with TRBD1. CDR3 length equals 15 residues. Germline V lookup: CDR1 SGHRS, CDR2 YFSETQ. With V trimmed by 0 bases and J by 3 bases, 3 bases remained unmatched. The CDR3 loop is CASSLGGTANQPQHF. DNA of the CDR3: TGCGCCAGCAGCTTGGGGGGGACAGCCAATCAGCCCCAGCATTTT.

V is TRBV6-1 and J is TRBJ2-2, with TRBD2 matching 7 bases. This CDR3 spans 16 amino acids. Germline trimming cut 4 bases from V and 3 bases from J; bases unmatched to any gene: 8. CDR1 and CDR2 from the germline V gene are MNHNS and SASEGT. The CDR3 sequence: CASSAVGGAHTGELFF. DNA for the CDR3: TGTGCCAGCAGTGCGGTGGGAGGGGCGCACACCGGGGAGCTGTTTTTT.

J is TRBJ2-3 and V is TRBV11-2, with D maybe TRBD2 (5 bases). The CDR3 loop spans 14 amino acids. The germline V gene encodes CDR1 SGHAT and CDR2 FQNNGV. Trimming removed 6 bases from V and 3 bases from J, with 13 bases in between. The CDR3 sequence: CASSTSSGTDTQYF. The CDR3 DNA follows: TGTGCCAGCAGTACCTCGTCGGGGACAGATACGCAGTATTTT.

Comment on this clone: One end of the junction fails to match germline, which may point to a read error. The rearrangement links TRBV16 to TRBJ1-1; the match to TRBD1 covers 10 bases. This CDR3 has 12 residues. The germline gives CDR1 KGHSY, CDR2 FQNENV. In nucleotides, the CDR3 is TGTGCCAGCAGCCACGCGACAGGGGGCGGAATCTTT. It specifies CASSHATGGGIF.

J is TRBJ1-3 and V is TRBV5-1; 9 bases map to TRBD1. Germline trimming cut 8 bases from V and 4 bases from J; bases unmatched to any gene: 10. CDR3 length: 15 amino acids. Germline V lookup: CDR1 SGHRS, CDR2 YFSETQ. This CDR3 is CASWGQGVRGNTIYF. As DNA, the CDR3 is TGCGCCAGTTGGGGACAGGGCGTCCGGGGAAACACCATATATTTT.

The genes are TRBV30 and TRBJ1-2, with D possibly matching TRBD1 (5 bases). Germline assignment: CDR1 GTSNPN and CDR2 SVGIG (reference sequence). V was clipped by 1 base and J by 7 bases, with 13 bases between them. This CDR3 spans 13 amino acids. CDR3 sequence reads: CAWSAGLRLGYTF. CDR3 nucleotide sequence: TGTGCCTGGAGTGCAGGGTTGCGCCTTGGCTACACCTTC.

The J gene is TRBJ1-6, the V gene TRBV28, with a possible D match to TRBD1 (5 bases). Germline CDR1 reads MDHEN; CDR2 reads SYDVKM. CDR3 length equals 14 residues. Between the trimmed V and J ends, which lost 7 bases and 4 bases, there was a span of 11 bases. CDR3 DNA: TGTGCCAGCATCGTGGGGGGTTATAATTCACCCCTCCACTTT. Translating gives CASIVGGYNSPLHF.

This clone was observed a few times. J is TRBJ1-3 and V is TRBV6-6; perhaps TRBD1 as D (5 bases). CDR3 size: 15 residues. V shed 2 bases and J shed 2 bases, with 10 bases lying between them. The germline V gene has CDR1 MNHNY and CDR2 SVGAGI (reference sequence). CDR3 DNA sequence: TGTGCCAGCAGTTACATGGGGCTTACTGGAAACACCATATATTTT. Translation: CASSYMGLTGNTIYF.

This clone was seen once. An end of the junction does not agree with germline; a read error may underlie this. V and J are TRBV7-9 and TRBJ1-1, with a tentative D call TRBD1 (6 bases). The germline gives CDR1 SEHNR, CDR2 FQNEAQ (reference sequence). The CDR3 is 14 residues long. In nucleotides, the CDR3 is TGTTCCAGCAGCCCCGGACAGTGGAACACTGAAGCTTTCTTT. Protein sequence: CSSSPGQWNTEAFF.

The rearrangement uses TRBV27 and TRBJ2-7; a weak D match, TRBD1 (7 bases). This CDR3 is 17 amino acids long. Germline CDR1 is MNHEY and CDR2 is SMNVEV (reference sequence). V was pared by 2 bases and J by 0 bases, with 17 bases between. The CDR3, as DNA: TGTGCCAGCAGTTTAAAGTCGGCAGGGGGGAGCTCCTACGAGCAGTACTTC. Protein: CASSLKSAGGSSYEQYF.

This sequence joins TRBV5-1 and TRBJ2-5; 7 nucleotides line up with TRBD1. The CDR3 consists of 13 residues. CDR1 is SGHRS, CDR2 YFSETQ, per germline. V was clipped by 4 bases and J by 5 bases; unmatched bases: 5. CDR3 nucleotide sequence: TGCGCCAGCAGCCCAACAGGGGACGAGACCCAGTACTTC. This gives the protein CASSPTGDETQYF.

This clone was counted a single time. The chain carries TRBV11-2 and TRBJ2-7; D unclear. This CDR3 region has 15 residues. The V end was cut by 1 base, the J end by 7 bases, with 17 bases between. Germline lookup yields CDR1 SGHAT and CDR2 FQNNGV. The CDR3: CASSLGGDLVREQYF. The DNA for the CDR3 is TGTGCCAGCAGCTTAGGAGGAGACCTTGTACGGGAGCAGTACTTC.

DNA for the CDR3: TGTGCCAGTAGCCCAGGGGGTGGGACAGATACGCAGTATTTT. It translates to CASSPGGGTDTQYF. The rearrangement uses TRBV19 and TRBJ2-3; 7 bases are a match to TRBD1. The CDR3 runs to 14 residues. Germline loops: CDR1 LNHDA, CDR2 SQIVND (reference sequence). V was clipped by 6 bases and J by 3 bases; unmatched bases: 6.

This rearrangement joins TRBV6-1 to TRBJ1-2; the D gene is possibly TRBD1 (6 bases). The germline CDR1 and CDR2 sequences are MNHNS and SASEGT. The CDR3 runs to 15 residues. V was shortened by 5 bases and J by 4 bases, with 17 bases between the two germline ends. The CDR3 loop is CASSPDRSGVYGYTF. CDR3 coding DNA: TGTGCCAGCAGTCCTGACAGGTCGGGCGTCTATGGCTACACCTTC.

The CDR3 loop reads CAWSVQNTIYF. As DNA, the CDR3 is TGTGCCTGGAGTGTACAAAACACCATATATTTT. The chain is built from TRBV30 and TRBJ1-3; no definite D call. CDR3 length: 11 amino acids. Trimming stripped 0 bases from V and 6 bases from J, with 3 bases between. Germline lookup yields CDR1 GTSNPN and CDR2 SVGIG (reference sequence).

The chain couples TRBV28 to TRBJ2-7; tentatively, D is TRBD1 (6 bases). Germline V gives CDR1 MDHEN, CDR2 SYDVKM. The CDR3 is 15 amino acids. V was clipped by 5 bases and J by 0 bases, with 14 bases between them. The chain's CDR3 is CASSPMRGSSYEQYF. In DNA form, the CDR3 reads TGTGCCAGCAGTCCCATGAGGGGGAGCTCCTACGAGCAGTACTTC.

This CDR3 is CASSVAMGELFF. CDR3 nucleotides: TGTGCCAGCAGCGTAGCAATGGGGGAGCTGTTTTTT. This chain connects TRBV9 to TRBJ2-2, with unresolved D. Germline V lookup: CDR1 SGDLS, CDR2 YYNGEE. This CDR3 spans 12 amino acids. The V end was cut by 0 bases, the J end by 8 bases, with 5 bases between.

This chain joins TRBV5-1 and TRBJ1-3; no clear D. The CDR3 is 14 amino acids. V dropped 1 base and J dropped 2 bases, with 7 bases sitting between them. CDR1 is SGHRS, CDR2 YFSETQ, per germline. The CDR3 is CASSLSGAGNTIYF. The CDR3 nucleotides are TGCGCCAGCAGCTTGTCCGGGGCTGGAAACACCATATATTTT.

The sample holds one count of this clone. The chain carries TRBV28 and TRBJ1-1; 8 bases align to TRBD1. CDR1 MDHEN and CDR2 SYDVKM come from the germline V gene. V lost 1 base to trimming and J lost 1 base; unmatched junction nucleotides: 5. The length of the CDR3 is 16 residues. The CDR3 loop reads CASSLYRGGKNTEAFF. CDR3 DNA sequence: TGTGCCAGCAGTTTATACAGGGGGGGAAAGAACACTGAAGCTTTCTTT. The full variable domain, completed using reference TRBV28 and TRBJ1-1, is DVKVTQSSRYLVKRTGEKVFLECVQDMDHENMFWYRQDPGLGLRLIYFSYDVKMKEKGDIPEGYSVSREKKERFSLILESASTNQTSMYLCASSLYRGGKNTEAFFGQGTRLTVV.

V gene TRBV29-1 combines with J gene TRBJ2-3; possible D gene TRBD2, 5 bases. In germline, CDR1 is SQVTM, CDR2 ANQGSEA. V was clipped by 1 base and J by 0 bases, with 11 bases between them. CDR3 length equals 15 residues. The chain's CDR3 is CSVEGEKGSTDTQYF. The DNA for the CDR3 is TGCAGCGTTGAAGGGGAGAAGGGCAGCACAGATACGCAGTATTTT.

V usage is TRBV7-9 and J usage is TRBJ1-2; D is uncertain. The CDR3 loop spans 14 amino acids. The germline gives CDR1 SEHNR, CDR2 FQNEAQ (reference sequence). The ends were cut back, 2 bases at V and 0 bases at J, with 7 bases in the middle. CDR3 sequence: CASSLSPANYGYTF. The DNA of the CDR3 is TGTGCCAGCAGCTTATCCCCCGCTAACTATGGCTACACCTTC.

This chain connects TRBV29-1 to TRBJ1-1; maybe TRBD1 (5 bases). V lost 6 bases, J lost 0 bases, and 17 bases lay in between. Germline V gene data show CDR1 as SQVTM and CDR2 as ANQGSEA. The CDR3 length is 15 residues. The CDR3 bases are TGCAGCGTCAAGGGCTTGGGGGGTATGAACACTGAAGCTTTCTTT. Translated, it gives CSVKGLGGMNTEAFF.

The rearrangement uses TRBV10-2 and TRBJ2-3; D possibly corresponds to TRBD2 (6 bases). Trimming removed 2 bases at V and 7 bases at J, with 16 bases between. Germline V CDR1 and CDR2: WSHSY, SAAADI. The CDR3 consists of 15 residues. CDR3 protein: CASSENGDSSYTQYF. DNA of the CDR3: TGCGCCAGCAGTGAGAATGGGGACTCCTCCTATACGCAGTATTTT.

The chain is built from TRBV7-9 and TRBJ1-2; 8 bases fit TRBD1. The CDR3 is made up of 14 amino acids. Germline loops: CDR1 SEHNR, CDR2 FQNEAQ (reference sequence). With 6 bases clipped from V and 0 bases from J, the junction kept 3 bases outside the gene matches. The CDR3 region is CASRSQGANYGYTF. CDR3 sequence (DNA): TGTGCCAGCAGGTCACAGGGGGCTAACTATGGCTACACCTTC.

This sequence joins TRBV5-1 and TRBJ2-7; 7 bases line up with TRBD1. V lost 3 bases, J lost 5 bases, and 11 bases stayed unmatched. This CDR3 contains 15 residues. Germline CDR1 and CDR2: SGHRS and YFSETQ. The CDR3 is CASSSRDRLFNEQYF. The CDR3 DNA is TGCGCCAGCAGCTCCCGGGACAGACTGTTCAACGAGCAGTACTTC.